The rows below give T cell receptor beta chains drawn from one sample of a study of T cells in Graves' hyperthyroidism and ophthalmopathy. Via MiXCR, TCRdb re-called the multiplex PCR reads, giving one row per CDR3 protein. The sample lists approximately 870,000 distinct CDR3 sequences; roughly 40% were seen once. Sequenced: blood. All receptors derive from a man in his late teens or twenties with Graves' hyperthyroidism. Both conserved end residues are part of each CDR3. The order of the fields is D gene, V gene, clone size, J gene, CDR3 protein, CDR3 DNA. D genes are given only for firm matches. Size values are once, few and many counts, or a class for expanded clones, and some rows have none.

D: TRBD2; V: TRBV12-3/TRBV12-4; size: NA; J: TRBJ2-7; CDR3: CATSSDGRIYEQYF; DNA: TGTGCCACCTCCTCAGACGGGAGGATCTACGAGCAGTACTTC
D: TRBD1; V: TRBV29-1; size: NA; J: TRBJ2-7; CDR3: CSVSGQGSMGQYF; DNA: TGCAGCGTTTCGGGACAGGGGTCTATGGGGCAGTACTTC
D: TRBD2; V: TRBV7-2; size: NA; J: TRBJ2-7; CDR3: CASASLAGTYEQYF; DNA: TGTGCCAGCGCTTCCCTAGCGGGGACCTACGAGCAGTACTTC
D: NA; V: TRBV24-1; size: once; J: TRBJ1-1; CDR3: CATSDTGATEAFF; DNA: TGTGCCACCAGTGATACAGGCGCGACTGAAGCTTTCTTT
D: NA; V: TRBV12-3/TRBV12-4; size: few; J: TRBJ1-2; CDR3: CASSLGFRTTVYGYTF; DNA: TGTGCCAGCAGTTTAGGTTTCCGGACAACGGTGTATGGCTACACCTTC
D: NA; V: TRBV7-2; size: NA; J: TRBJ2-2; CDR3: CASSSGRTDSEELFF; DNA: TGTGCCAGCAGCTCCGGCAGGACCGATTCGGAGGAGCTGTTTTTT
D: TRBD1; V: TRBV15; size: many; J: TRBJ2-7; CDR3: CATSRVTGGYEQYF; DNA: TGTGCCACCAGCAGAGTCACAGGGGGCTACGAGCAGTACTTC
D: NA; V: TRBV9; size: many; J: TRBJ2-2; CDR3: CASSVEPGNTGELFF; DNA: TGTGCCAGCAGCGTAGAACCGGGGAACACCGGGGAGCTGTTTTTT
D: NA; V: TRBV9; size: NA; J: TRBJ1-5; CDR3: CASSVGADYSNRPQHF; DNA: TGTGCCAGCAGCGTAGGGGCAGACTATAGCAATCGGCCCCAGCATTTT
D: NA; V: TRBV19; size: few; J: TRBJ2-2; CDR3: CASSIGTSNTGELFF; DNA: TGTGCCAGTAGTATTGGGACTTCGAACACCGGGGAGCTGTTTTTT
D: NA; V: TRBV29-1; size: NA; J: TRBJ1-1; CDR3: CSFLDGMNTEAFF; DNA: TGCAGCTTCCTTGACGGAATGAACACTGAAGCTTTCTTT
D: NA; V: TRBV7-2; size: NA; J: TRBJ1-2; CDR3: CASSQGEIPNYGYTF; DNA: TGCGCCAGCAGCCAAGGAGAGATTCCTAACTATGGCTACACCTTC
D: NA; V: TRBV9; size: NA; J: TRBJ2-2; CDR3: CASSVSFSNGELFF; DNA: TGTGCCAGCAGCGTGAGCTTTTCAAACGGGGAGCTGTTTTTT
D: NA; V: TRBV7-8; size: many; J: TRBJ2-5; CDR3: CASSLDRGAETQYF; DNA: TGTGCCAGCAGCTTAGATCGGGGGGCAGAGACCCAGTACTTC
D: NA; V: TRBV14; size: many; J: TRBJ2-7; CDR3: CASSQAGYEQYF; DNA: TGTGCCAGCAGCCAAGCAGGTTACGAGCAGTACTTC
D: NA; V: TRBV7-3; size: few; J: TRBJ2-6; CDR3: CASTPRGSGANVLTF; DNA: TGTGCCAGCACCCCCCGGGGTTCAGGGGCCAACGTCCTGACTTTC
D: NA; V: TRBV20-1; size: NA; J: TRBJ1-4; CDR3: CSARRKGEKLFF; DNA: TGCAGTGCTAGGCGAAAGGGTGAAAAACTGTTTTTT
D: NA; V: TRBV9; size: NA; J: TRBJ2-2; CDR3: CASSGGGTGKELFF; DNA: TGTGCCAGCAGCGGAGGAGGGACCGGTAAGGAGCTGTTTTTT
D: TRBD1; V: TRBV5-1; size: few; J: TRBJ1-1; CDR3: CASTIGTALMNTEAFF; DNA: TGCGCCAGCACCATAGGGACAGCTCTTATGAACACTGAAGCTTTCTTT
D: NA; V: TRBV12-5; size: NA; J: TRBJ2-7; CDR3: CASGLAGPGYEQYF; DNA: TGTGCTAGTGGTTTGGCGGGACCGGGGTACGAGCAGTACTTC
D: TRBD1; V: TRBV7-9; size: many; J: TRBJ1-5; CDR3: CASSLNRGQPQHF; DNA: TGTGCCAGCAGCTTAAACAGGGGACAGCCCCAGCATTTT
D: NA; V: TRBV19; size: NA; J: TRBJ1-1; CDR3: CASMVDAPLTGVNTEAFF; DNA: TGTGCCAGTATGGTGGACGCACCTTTGACGGGGGTGAACACTGAAGCTTTCTTT
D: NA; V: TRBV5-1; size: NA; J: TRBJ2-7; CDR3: CASSLVGDRYEQYF; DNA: TGCGCCAGCAGCTTGGTAGGGGATCGCTACGAGCAGTACTTC
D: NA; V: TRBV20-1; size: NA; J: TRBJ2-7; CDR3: CSAPRELGAPGFAYEQYF; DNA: TGCAGTGCCCCCCGGGAGTTGGGGGCCCCTGGGTTTGCGTACGAGCAGTACTTC
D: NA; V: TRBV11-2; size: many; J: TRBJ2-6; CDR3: CASSPRVAGANVLTF; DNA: TGTGCCAGCAGCCCTAGGGTAGCGGGGGCCAACGTCCTGACTTTC
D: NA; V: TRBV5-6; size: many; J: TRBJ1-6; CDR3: CASSPSPGSPLHF; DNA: TGTGCCAGCAGCCCATCACCGGGGTCACCCCTCCACTTT
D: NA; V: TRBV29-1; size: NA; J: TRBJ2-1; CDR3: CSVGPQPYNEQFF; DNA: TGCAGCGTTGGACCACAGCCCTACAATGAGCAGTTCTTC
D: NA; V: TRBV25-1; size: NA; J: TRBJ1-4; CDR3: CASRHGEKLFF; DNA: TGTGCCAGCCGTCATGGTGAAAAACTGTTTTTT
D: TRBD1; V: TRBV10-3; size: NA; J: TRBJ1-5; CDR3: CASSAKVRGNQPQHF; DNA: TGTGCCAGCAGTGCGAAAGTCAGGGGGAATCAGCCCCAGCATTTT
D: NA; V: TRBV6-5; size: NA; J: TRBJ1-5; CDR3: CASMDVWPQHF; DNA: TGTGCCAGCATGGATGTGTGGCCCCAGCATTTT
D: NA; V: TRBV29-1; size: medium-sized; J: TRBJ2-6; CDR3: CSATNSGANVLTF; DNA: TGCAGCGCTACGAACTCTGGGGCCAACGTCCTGACTTTC
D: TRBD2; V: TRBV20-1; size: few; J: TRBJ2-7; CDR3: CSARGLGSSGTSSYEQYF; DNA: TGCAGTGCTAGAGGTTTAGGGTCTAGCGGGACCAGCTCCTACGAGCAGTACTTC
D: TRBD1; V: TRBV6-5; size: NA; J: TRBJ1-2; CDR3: CASSEKTGINYGYTF; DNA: TGTGCCAGCAGTGAAAAGACAGGGATTAACTATGGCTACACCTTC
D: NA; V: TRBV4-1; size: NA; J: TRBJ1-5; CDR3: CASSPNWGYNQPQHF; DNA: TGCGCCAGCAGCCCTAATTGGGGCTACAATCAGCCCCAGCATTTT
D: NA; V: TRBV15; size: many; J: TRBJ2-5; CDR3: CATVDAAGQETQYF; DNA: TGTGCCACCGTGGACGCAGCCGGCCAAGAGACCCAGTACTTC
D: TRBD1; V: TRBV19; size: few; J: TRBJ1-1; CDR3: CASRRDRANEAFF; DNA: TGTGCCAGTAGGAGGGACAGGGCTAATGAAGCTTTCTTT
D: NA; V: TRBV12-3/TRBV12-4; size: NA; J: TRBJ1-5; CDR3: CASSRDQETQHF; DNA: TGTGCCAGCAGCCGGGACCAGGAGACCCAGCATTTT